These 14 T cell receptor beta chains originate from one sample sequenced in a study of cytomegalovirus exposure and HLA in healthy donors. PCR employed 60 Vbeta and 13 Jbeta primers. The data were produced by immunoSEQ multiplex PCR, yet TCRdb's version contains in-frame clones alone and is incomplete. This table holds some 160,000 clones, about 73% found once. Input material: PBMCs. These receptors all stem from a woman between 35 and 50 years old in good health and CMV-seronegative.

V gene TRBV28 combines with J gene TRBJ2-1; TRBD2 agrees at 13 bases. Trimming removed 5 bases from V and 8 bases from J; junction bases left unmatched: 9. The CDR3 loop spans 16 amino acids. CDR1 is MDHEN and CDR2 is SYDVKM in the germline V gene. The CDR3 here is CASSGLTSGGSYEQFF. In DNA form, the CDR3 reads TGTGCCAGCAGTGGCTTGACTAGCGGGGGGTCCTATGAGCAGTTCTTC.

CDR3 DNA sequence: TGCGCCAGCAGCTTGGTCCCCCAAACTGATGGTGGGAACACTGAAGCTTTCTTT. The encoded protein is CASSLVPQTDGGNTEAFF. The chain is built from TRBV5-1 and TRBJ1-1, with D hard to call. Germline CDR1 and CDR2: SGHRS and YFSETQ. The CDR3 runs to 18 residues. V was pared by 0 bases and J by 1 base, with 19 bases between.

V usage is TRBV5-1 and J usage is TRBJ2-1, with D possibly TRBD1 on 5 matching bases. Germline values: CDR1 SGHRS, CDR2 YFSETQ. With 0 bases removed from V and 10 bases from J, the gap between germline ends came to 14 bases. CDR3 length: 14 amino acids. The CDR3 bases are TGCGCCAGCAGCTTGGTACCAGGGCAGTGGGAGCAGTTCTTC. Amino acid sequence: CASSLVPGQWEQFF.

The chain has TRBV28 and TRBJ1-5; 7 bases match TRBD1. The J segment lost 1 base and the V segment lost 3 bases, leaving 3 bases of the junction unmatched. Germline lookup yields CDR1 MDHEN and CDR2 SYDVKM. This CDR3 contains 15 residues. CDR3 region: CASSFQGGSNQPQHF. In DNA form, the CDR3 reads TGTGCCAGCAGTTTTCAGGGGGGAAGCAATCAGCCCCAGCATTTT.

V gene TRBV6-5 combines with J gene TRBJ2-5, with 13 bases lining up with TRBD2. Near its end, the DNA agrees better with TRBJ2-7, so the J call may be wrong. The CDR3 contains 16 residues. CDR1 and CDR2 from the germline V gene are MNHEY and SVGAGI. CDR3 region: CASSSSPLAGGREQYF. The DNA of the CDR3 is TGTGCCAGCAGTTCATCCCCACTAGCGGGGGGGCGCGAGCAGTACTTC.

The gene calls are TRBV27 and TRBJ2-5, with D perhaps matching TRBD1 (6 bases). Germline-derived CDR1 and CDR2 are MNHEY and SMNVEV (reference sequence). CDR3 size: 16 residues. V was clipped by 0 bases and J by 2 bases, with 13 bases between them. The CDR3 DNA reads as TGTGCCAGCAGTTTATCGAATGGGGACATACAAGAGACCCAGTACTTC. It translates to CASSLSNGDIQETQYF.

The chain combines TRBV10-3 with TRBJ1-6; the D gene is possibly TRBD1 (5 bases). Germline V gene lookup returns CDR1 ENHRY and CDR2 SYGVKD. There are 16 residues in the CDR3. V dropped 4 bases and J dropped 2 bases, with 12 bases sitting between them. The DNA for the CDR3 is TGTGCCATCAGTGGGCAGGGAGGTACCTATAATTCACCCCTCCACTTT. Translating gives CAISGQGGTYNSPLHF.

In its sample, this clone was seen a few times. The rearrangement links TRBV5-6 to TRBJ1-2, with D possibly matching TRBD1 (6 bases). The ends were cut back, 4 bases at V and 8 bases at J, with 15 bases in the middle. This CDR3 region has 13 residues. Germline V CDR1 and CDR2: SGHDT, YYEEEE. The CDR3 spells CASSQGPREGYTF. CDR3 coding DNA: TGTGCCAGCAGCCAGGGGCCTCGGGAAGGCTACACCTTC.

CDR3 sequence: CASSRSAGGSYEQYF. CDR3 sequence (DNA): TGCGCCAGCAGTCGCTCAGCGGGTGGATCCTACGAGCAGTACTTC. This sequence joins TRBV10-2 and TRBJ2-7, with a tentative D call TRBD2 (6 bases). CDR1 and CDR2 (germline): WSHSY, SAAADI. Trimming took off 5 bases at V and 1 base at J, with 15 bases between the two ends. The CDR3 loop spans 15 amino acids.

The J gene is TRBJ1-2, the V gene TRBV19, with D possibly being TRBD1 (6 bases). The V end was cut by 7 bases, the J end by 2 bases, with 26 bases between. This CDR3 is 18 amino acids long. Germline assignment: CDR1 LNHDA and CDR2 SQIVND (reference sequence). CDR3 nucleotides: TGTGCCAGTATGGGGCATGGGGGGGGCCAAAGCCAAAACTATGGCTACACCTTC. Its translation: CASMGHGGGQSQNYGYTF.

This clone was counted once. The genes are TRBV5-8 and TRBJ1-4; perhaps TRBD1 as D (6 bases). Trimming took 6 bases from V and 4 from J, leaving 13 bases between them. CDR3 length equals 14 residues. CDR1 is SGHTS, CDR2 YDEGEE, per germline. CDR3 bases: TGTGCCAGCACCCGGGACACGTATAATGAAAAACTGTTTTTT. Protein: CASTRDTYNEKLFF.

There are a few counts of this clone. This sequence joins TRBV7-6 and TRBJ2-6, with 7 bases lining up with TRBD2. This CDR3 comprises 18 residues. The V segment lost 5 bases and the J segment 2 bases; nucleotides outside the gene matches: 12. Germline assignment: CDR1 SGHVS and CDR2 FNYEAQ. The CDR3 spells CASSLRSGDEAGANVLTF. CDR3 coding DNA: TGTGCCAGCAGCCTCCGGAGCGGGGACGAGGCTGGGGCCAACGTCCTGACTTTC.

The chain links TRBV12-5 to TRBJ1-1, with 8 positions matching TRBD1. The CDR3 consists of 17 residues. CDR1 LGHNT and CDR2 FRNRAP come from the germline V gene. Germline trimming cut 6 bases from V and 0 bases from J; bases unmatched to any gene: 12. This chain's CDR3 is CASGRTGQGGMNTEAFF. The DNA for the CDR3 is TGTGCTAGTGGGCGTACCGGACAGGGAGGGATGAACACTGAAGCTTTCTTT.

In its sample, this clone was seen a few times. The chain joins TRBV5-4 to TRBJ1-5; D uncertain. Germline CDR1 reads SGHNT; CDR2 reads YYREEE (reference sequence). The germline V and J ends were trimmed by 4 bases and 9 bases, with 14 bases remaining between them. The CDR3 runs to 13 residues. This CDR3 is CASSRRAEGPQHF. The CDR3 DNA sequence: TGTGCCAGCAGCCGGAGGGCGGAGGGGCCCCAGCATTTT.